A selection of T cell receptor beta chains follows, all from one sample in a study. In TCRdb, the 5' RACE reads were re-called with MiXCR into one record per CDR3 protein. This sample has 25,000 to 35,000 distinct CDR3 sequences, with around 22% found just once. Material: memory CD4+ T cells sorted from blood. All receptors derive from a female donor with breast cancer. Both conserved end residues are part of each CDR3.

J	V	CDR3
TRBJ2-7	TRBV5-6	CASSLVGDEQYF
TRBJ2-7	TRBV29-1	CSVDGQGMNEQYF
TRBJ1-1	TRBV6-5	CASSLGTGWDTEAFF
TRBJ2-4	TRBV6-5	CASREPGKNIQYF
TRBJ2-7	TRBV27	CASSTLGVAGDGEQYF
TRBJ1-2	TRBV4-1	CASSPRRGGLFGYTF
TRBJ1-1	TRBV4-3	CASSQSAGSTTEAFF
TRBJ2-7	TRBV11-2	CASSLTSGWENEQYF
TRBJ1-5	TRBV28	CASSGTGRYSNQPQHF
TRBJ2-1	TRBV6-1	CASSDDSAQGNEQFF
TRBJ2-7	TRBV5-1	CASSLVEGLYEQYF
TRBJ1-1	TRBV4-1	CASSQGDTEAFF
TRBJ2-7	TRBV9	CASSPRDRDSGYEQYF
TRBJ2-2	TRBV5-1	CASSPGQGRTGELFF
TRBJ2-7	TRBV7-8	CASSFPGLADSLDEQYF
TRBJ2-1	TRBV24-1	CATSDSTGYNEQFF
TRBJ2-2	TRBV5-1	CASSIDSYTGELFF
TRBJ1-3	TRBV7-7	CASSQDGAGNTIYF
TRBJ2-1	TRBV6-2/TRBV6-3	CASRLGTGGSYNEQFF
TRBJ2-7	TRBV27	CASSLSWRALRYEQYF
TRBJ2-7	TRBV4-1	CASSQDSGVEQYF
TRBJ2-7	TRBV7-6	CASSSLAGVTYEQYF
TRBJ2-5	TRBV12-3/TRBV12-4	CASSQGLHQETQYF
TRBJ2-7	TRBV27	CASSWTANYEQYF
TRBJ2-5	TRBV6-5	CASSSGGGLYQETQYF